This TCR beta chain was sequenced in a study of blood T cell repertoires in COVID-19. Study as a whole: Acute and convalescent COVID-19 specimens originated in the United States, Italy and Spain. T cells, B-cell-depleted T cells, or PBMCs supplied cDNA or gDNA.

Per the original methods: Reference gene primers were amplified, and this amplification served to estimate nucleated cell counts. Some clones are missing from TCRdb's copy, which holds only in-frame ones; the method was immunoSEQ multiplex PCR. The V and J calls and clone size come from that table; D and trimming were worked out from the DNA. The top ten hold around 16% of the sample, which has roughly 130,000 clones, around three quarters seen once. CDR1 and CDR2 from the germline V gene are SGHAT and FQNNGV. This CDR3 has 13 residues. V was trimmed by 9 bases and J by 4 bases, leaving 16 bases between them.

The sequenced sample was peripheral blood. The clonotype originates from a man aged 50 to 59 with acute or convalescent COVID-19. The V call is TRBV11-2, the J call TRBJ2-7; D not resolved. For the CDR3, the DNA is TGTGCCAGTAGCCGTGGTTATACTTACGAGCAGTACTTC. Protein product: CASSRGYTYEQYF.